The 22 T cell receptor beta chains below come from one sample, sequenced in a study of OX40 agonist ivuxolimab in advanced cancers. Sequencing was performed with immunoSEQ multiplex PCR; in TCRdb, only in-frame clones are kept and a portion is missing. The sample consists of some 40,000 clones, 91% of them appearing once. The sequenced sample was CD4+ or CD8+ T cells sorted from blood, obtained in a trial of the OX40 agonist ivuxolimab. The receptor source for this set is an adult with an advanced solid tumor such as melanoma, head and neck, liver or kidney cancer.

The rearrangement joins TRBV27 to TRBJ2-7, with TRBD1 matching 8 bases. Unmatched junction bases numbered 10, after V lost 4 bases and J lost 2 bases. The CDR3 spans 16 residues. The germline gives CDR1 MNHEY, CDR2 SMNVEV (reference sequence). CDR3 sequence (DNA): TGTGCCAGCAGTTCGCCCGCCGGGACAGGTACCTACGAGCAGTACTTC. This encodes CASSSPAGTGTYEQYF.

CDR3 amino acids: CASSRRENTEAFF. The CDR3 coding sequence is TGCGCCAGCAGCCGCCGGGAGAACACTGAAGCTTTCTTT. The chain has TRBV5-1 and TRBJ1-1; no clear D. Trimming took off 4 bases at V and 1 base at J, with 8 bases between the two ends. The germline CDR1 and CDR2 sequences are SGHRS and YFSETQ. CDR3 size: 13 residues.

This clone showed up just once. The rearrangement uses TRBV10-1 and TRBJ2-7; D may be TRBD2 (6 bases). V shed 2 bases and J shed 7 bases, with 15 bases lying between them. Germline lookup yields CDR1 WNHNN and CDR2 SYGVQD (reference sequence). This CDR3 contains 14 residues. CDR3 nucleotide sequence: TGCGCCAGCAGTGAGCAAGGACTACCTCAGGAGCAGTACTTC. Translation: CASSEQGLPQEQYF.

J is TRBJ2-7 and V is TRBV25-1; 7 bases map to TRBD1. CDR1 and CDR2 (germline): MGHDK, SYGVNS. The V gene end was trimmed by 7 bases and the J gene end by 1 base; junction bases not matched to a gene: 4. CDR3 length: 13 amino acids. CDR3 amino acids: CASIGDRSYEQYF. The CDR3 DNA is TGTGCCAGCATCGGGGACAGATCCTACGAGCAGTACTTC.

The chain joins TRBV7-2 to TRBJ2-7; no definite D call. The germline gives CDR1 SGHTA, CDR2 FQGNSA. V dropped 5 bases and J dropped 0 bases, with 8 bases sitting between them. The CDR3 spans 13 residues. The CDR3 sequence: CASSPFASYEQYF. CDR3 DNA sequence: TGTGCCAGCAGCCCGTTCGCCTCCTACGAGCAGTACTTC.

V usage is TRBV29-1 and J usage is TRBJ1-2; D is undetermined. Trimming pared 8 bases from V and 2 bases from J, leaving 12 bases between. The CDR3 runs 12 residues. CDR1 SQVTM and CDR2 ANQGSEA come from the germline V gene. The CDR3 region is CSMRTGNYGYTF. The CDR3 DNA reads as TGCAGCATGAGGACGGGGAACTATGGCTACACCTTC.

The chain links TRBV5-1 to TRBJ2-1; D perhaps matches TRBD2 (7 bases). The V end lost 5 bases, the J end lost 4 bases, and 19 bases lay between the germline ends. The CDR3 totals 16 residues. Germline V CDR1 and CDR2: SGHRS, YFSETQ. The CDR3 region has the DNA TGCGCCAGCAGTCAGGGGTCGGGGGGTACATACAATGAGCAGTTCTTC. Translating gives CASSQGSGGTYNEQFF.

V is TRBV5-6 and J is TRBJ2-1; D remains ambiguous. The CDR3 totals 15 residues. Germline CDR1 reads SGHDT; CDR2 reads YYEEEE. The V end lost 4 bases, the J end lost 1 base, and 12 bases lay between the germline ends. The CDR3 spells CASSLAHGSYNEQFF. The CDR3, as DNA: TGTGCCAGCAGCCTCGCGCATGGGTCCTACAATGAGCAGTTCTTC.

For the CDR3, the DNA is TGCGCCAGTGCGACAGGGGCAACTAATGAAAAACTGTTTTTT. Amino acid sequence: CASATGATNEKLFF. The gene calls are TRBV10-2 and TRBJ1-4; 8 nucleotides line up with TRBD1. The ends lost 9 bases at V and 0 bases at J; junction bases unmatched: 3. The CDR3 spans 14 residues. Germline V CDR1 and CDR2: WSHSY, SAAADI.

The chain couples TRBV7-2 to TRBJ2-5; TRBD2 matches 10 bases. CDR1 is SGHTA and CDR2 is FQGNSA in the germline V gene. CDR3 size: 14 residues. Trimming cost V 5 bases and J 4 bases; bases outside gene matches: 4. The CDR3 sequence: CASSTRLAGETQYF. CDR3 sequence (DNA): TGTGCCAGCAGCACCAGACTAGCGGGAGAGACCCAGTACTTC.

This chain links TRBV4-1 with TRBJ2-7; 9 bases match TRBD2. Per germline, CDR1 MGHRA and CDR2 YSYEKL. After removal of 4 bases from V and 4 bases from J, the junction contained 14 bases not matched to a gene. The CDR3 spans 17 residues. The CDR3 DNA reads TGCGCCAGCAGCCGGCTCGGCGGTGGGACTAGCTTGTACGAGCAGTACTTC. Amino acids: CASSRLGGGTSLYEQYF.

The V and J genes are TRBV5-1 and TRBJ2-1, with D perhaps TRBD1 (7 bases). The CDR3 is 15 amino acids. Germline V gene lookup returns CDR1 SGHRS and CDR2 YFSETQ. V lost 0 bases and J 6 bases, leaving 13 bases between the germline ends. This CDR3 reads CASSLGAGGGNEQFF. DNA of the CDR3: TGCGCCAGCAGCTTGGGGGCAGGGGGAGGCAATGAGCAGTTCTTC.

V usage is TRBV27 and J usage is TRBJ2-7, with TRBD1 identical over 8 bases. CDR1 and CDR2 from the germline V gene are MNHEY and SMNVEV (reference sequence). Germline trimming cut 6 bases from V and 2 bases from J; bases unmatched to any gene: 3. The CDR3 has 13 amino acids. The CDR3 reads CASSGQGAYEQYF. The CDR3 DNA reads as TGTGCCAGCAGCGGACAGGGAGCCTACGAGCAGTACTTC.

This clone was observed once. V usage is TRBV29-1 and J usage is TRBJ1-2; TRBD1 aligns across 8 bases. With V trimmed by 1 base and J by 1 base, 5 bases remained unmatched. From germline, CDR1 is SQVTM and CDR2 ANQGSEA. CDR3 length: 15 amino acids. This CDR3 reads CSVEVRTGFNYGYTF. The DNA of the CDR3 is TGCAGCGTTGAAGTTCGGACAGGGTTTAACTATGGCTACACCTTC.

The chain links TRBV27 to TRBJ2-1, with no clear D. Trimming shortened V by 2 bases and J by 3 bases, and 8 bases separated the two germline ends. This CDR3 has 14 residues. Germline V gene sequence: CDR1 MNHEY, CDR2 SMNVEV (reference sequence). The CDR3 protein is CASSLTPGYNEQFF. The DNA for the CDR3 is TGTGCCAGCAGTTTAACCCCAGGCTACAATGAGCAGTTCTTC.

This clone has a handful of counts. The CDR3 bases are TGTGCCAGCAGGTCTACAGGGGTTTTCGACGAGCAGTACTTC. Its translation is CASRSTGVFDEQYF. The chain employs TRBV28 and TRBJ2-7, with 7 bases identical to TRBD1. The V gene's germline CDR1 is MDHEN and CDR2 SYDVKM. The V and J ends lost 6 bases and 5 bases, in that order; junction bases with no gene match: 10. The CDR3 totals 14 residues.

A note on this clone: This CDR3 is also generated by other DNA sequences in the sample. The chain has TRBV7-9 and TRBJ1-4; possibly TRBD1 for D (6 bases). This CDR3 spans 15 amino acids. CDR1 SEHNR and CDR2 FQNEAQ come from the germline V gene (reference sequence). V lost 9 bases to trimming and J lost 3 bases, with 17 bases between them. The CDR3 DNA reads TGTGCCAGTTCAAAAAAACAGGGACCTAATGAAAAACTGTTTTTT. It translates to CASSKKQGPNEKLFF.

The chain has TRBV29-1 and TRBJ2-3; D gene unclear. Per the germline V gene, CDR1 is SQVTM and CDR2 is ANQGSEA. There are 13 residues in the CDR3. Between the trimmed V and J ends, which lost 7 bases and 5 bases, there was a span of 16 bases. CDR3 coding DNA: TGCAGCGCCCCATCGGACGACCGAGATACGCAGTATTTT. It is translated as CSAPSDDRDTQYF.

The genes are TRBV6-5 and TRBJ2-7, with D possibly TRBD1 on 6 matching bases. The length of the CDR3 is 15 residues. In germline, CDR1 is MNHEY, CDR2 SVGAGI. The V gene lost 3 bases and the J gene lost 0 bases, with 12 bases spanning the gap. DNA for the CDR3: TGTGCCAGCAGTTATGGACAGTCTACCTCCTACGAGCAGTACTTC. Residues: CASSYGQSTSYEQYF.

The chain uses TRBV19 and TRBJ2-7, with 9 nucleotides matching TRBD1. This CDR3 comprises 18 residues. V trimming: 5 bases; J trimming: 3 bases; junction bases outside the gene matches: 17. CDR1 LNHDA and CDR2 SQIVND come from the germline V gene (reference sequence). CDR3 protein: CASSVFLLGQGFLYEQYF. CDR3 sequence (DNA): TGTGCCAGTAGTGTCTTCCTTCTGGGACAGGGATTCCTCTACGAGCAGTACTTC.

The count of this clone is one. The rearrangement links TRBV7-2 to TRBJ2-3; 9 bases match TRBD1. Germline V gives CDR1 SGHTA, CDR2 FQGNSA. V lost 5 bases, J lost 0 bases, and 6 bases stayed unmatched. The CDR3 contains 16 residues. The CDR3 coding sequence is TGTGCCAGCAGCCACAGGGGGCCCGATAGCACAGATACGCAGTATTTT. Translating it yields CASSHRGPDSTDTQYF.

V usage is TRBV19 and J usage is TRBJ1-2; possible D gene TRBD1, 5 bases. Germline CDR1 and CDR2: LNHDA and SQIVND (reference sequence). The CDR3 runs to 15 residues. The germline V and J ends were trimmed by 0 bases and 5 bases, with 13 bases remaining between them. In nucleotides, the CDR3 is TGTGCCAGTAGTATAGATTCCCGGGGGACGTATGGCTACACCTTC. Amino acids: CASSIDSRGTYGYTF.